In its sample, the clone carrying this T cell receptor (beta chain) was seen many times. The data originate from a study of T cells in Graves' hyperthyroidism and ophthalmopathy. The PBMCs were sourced from fresh peripheral blood (more than 8.5 ml). RNA transcripts served as the template for amplifying TCR beta CDR3 regions. First-round RT-PCR of the TCR CDR3 relied on the HTBI primer set. MiXCR, applied by TCRdb to the multiplex PCR reads, yields one record per CDR3 protein. Of hundreds of thousands of distinct CDR3 sequences listed, approximately 15% were seen once; the top ten hold roughly 10%. The CDR3 spans 15 residues. Germline loops: CDR1 MNHEY, CDR2 SMNVEV (reference sequence). The V end was cut by 2 bases, the J end by 0 bases, with 10 bases between.

Sequencing was carried out using blood. The sequence derives from a woman under 30 with Graves' hyperthyroidism. The chain combines TRBV27 with TRBJ1-2; D not resolved. The CDR3 DNA follows: TGTGCCAGCAGTTTAAAGGGAAAAGCTAACTATGGCTACACCTTC. Protein product: CASSLKGKANYGYTF.